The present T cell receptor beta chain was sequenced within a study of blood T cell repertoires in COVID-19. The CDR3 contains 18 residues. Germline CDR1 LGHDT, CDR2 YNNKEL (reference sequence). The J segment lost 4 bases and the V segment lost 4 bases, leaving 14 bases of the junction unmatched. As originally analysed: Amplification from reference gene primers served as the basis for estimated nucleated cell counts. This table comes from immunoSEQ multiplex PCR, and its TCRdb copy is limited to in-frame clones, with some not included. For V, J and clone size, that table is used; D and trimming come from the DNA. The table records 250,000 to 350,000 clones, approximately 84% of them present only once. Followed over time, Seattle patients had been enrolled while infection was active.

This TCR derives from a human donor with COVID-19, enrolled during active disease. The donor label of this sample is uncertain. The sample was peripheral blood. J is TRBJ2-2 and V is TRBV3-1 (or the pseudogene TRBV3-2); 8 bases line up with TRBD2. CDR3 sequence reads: CASSRSEGGTRGTGELFF. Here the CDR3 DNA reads TGTGCCAGCAGCCGAAGCGAGGGTGGGACTAGAGGCACCGGGGAGCTGTTTTTT.